The following is a TCR beta chain sequence with its context. Its matching antigen is unknown. The sample carries other DNA sequences with the same CDR3. These data belong to a study of T cell responses to AZD1222 COVID-19 vaccine. As for the study in general: Analysis merged second doses at about 4 or about 12 weeks. Findings and caveats of the study: Sampling captured repertoires only after the peak T cell response.

Clones were read by immunoSEQ multiplex PCR, and TCRdb kept only the in-frame ones, dropping some. Of approximately 140,000 clones listed, over 75% are singletons. The junction had 15 bases not matched to a gene; V was cut back by 7 bases and J by 14 bases. The V gene's germline CDR1 is SGHKS and CDR2 YYEKEE (reference sequence). This CDR3 spans 14 amino acids. This TCR was sampled from an adult in good health. The specimen was peripheral blood, collected on day 0 of AZD1222 vaccination. The V and J genes are TRBV5-5 and TRBJ1-6, with TRBD1 identical over 7 bases. The DNA for the CDR3 is TGTGCCAGCGGCGCAGGGGGAGGCCTGGGCACCCTCCACTTT. The encoded protein is CASGAGGGLGTLHF.